This TCR beta chain was documented in a study of T cells in localized non-small cell lung cancer. A few counts support this clone. Germline V gene lookup returns CDR1 GTSNPN and CDR2 SVGIG (reference sequence). The CDR3 has 13 amino acids. J lost 2 bases, V lost 3 bases, and 1 base had no gene match. Using immunoSEQ multiplex PCR, the repertoire was profiled, and TCRdb retains in-frame clones only, with some absent. The sample shows roughly 2,100 clones, around 32% of them seen only once. This sequence originates from a woman aged 40 to 75 with stage II squamous cell lung carcinoma. The material was normal lung tissue next to the tumor, obtained before any cancer treatment. V and J are TRBV30 and TRBJ1-5; 7 bases map to TRBD1. Here the CDR3 reads CAWRTGGNQPQHF. CDR3 nucleotide sequence: TGTGCCTGGAGAACAGGGGGCAATCAGCCCCAGCATTTT. Filled out from reference TRBV30 and TRBJ1-5, the complete variable domain reads SQTIHQWPATLVQPVGSPLSLECTVEGTSNPNLYWYRQAAGRGLQLLFYSVGIGQISSEVPQNLSASRPQDRQFILSSKKLLLSDSGFYLCAWRTGGNQPQHFGDGTRLSIL.